What follows are 23 T cell receptor beta chains derived from one specimen sequenced in a study of blood T cell repertoires in COVID-19. Sequenced by immunoSEQ multiplex PCR; TCRdb stores in-frame clones only, minus some. The table shows around 250,000 clones, with 85% to 90% occurring only once. Sequencing was performed on PBMCs or T cells enriched from blood (not recorded which). Source of these receptors: a woman aged 25 to 39 with acute COVID-19.

CDR3 sequence reads: CASSLARLAEISYNEQFF. The CDR3 DNA is TGTGCCAGCAGCTTAGCGCGACTAGCAGAAATCTCCTACAATGAGCAGTTCTTC. The chain uses TRBV7-9 and TRBJ2-1, with TRBD2 identical over 7 bases. The V gene's germline CDR1 is SEHNR and CDR2 FQNEAQ (reference sequence). V trimming: 0 bases; J trimming: 0 bases; junction bases outside the gene matches: 8. The CDR3 consists of 18 residues.

The chain carries TRBV7-9 and TRBJ2-3, with 7 bases aligning to TRBD1. Germline lookup yields CDR1 SEHNR and CDR2 FQNEAQ (reference sequence). V shed 4 bases and J 2 bases; nucleotides not matched to a gene: 9. The CDR3 sequence is 16 residues long. CDR3 protein: CASSSSGQVLTDTQYF. CDR3 bases: TGTGCCAGCAGCTCCTCTGGACAGGTGCTCACAGATACGCAGTATTTT. Filled out from reference TRBV7-9 and TRBJ2-3, the complete variable domain reads DTGVSQNPRHKITKRGQNVTFRCDPISEHNRLYWYRQTLGQGPEFLTYFQNEAQLEKSRLLSDRFSAERPKGSFSTLEIQRTEQGDSAMYLCASSSSGQVLTDTQYFGPGTRLTVL.

The chain links TRBV20-1 to TRBJ2-7; no clear D. CDR1 and CDR2 (germline): DFQATT, SNEGSKA (reference sequence). V gave up 5 bases and J gave up 7 bases, with 9 bases separating them. The CDR3 length is 10 residues. The CDR3 spells CSAHIGEQYF. The CDR3 region has the DNA TGCAGTGCTCACATCGGGGAGCAGTACTTC.

This chain joins TRBV11-3 and TRBJ2-2; 8 nucleotides line up with TRBD1. This CDR3 spans 14 amino acids. The trim removed 6 bases at V and 6 bases at J, leaving 6 bases unmatched. Germline lookup yields CDR1 SGHNT and CDR2 YENEEA. The CDR3 sequence: CASSPGGSSGELFF. The CDR3 DNA reads as TGTGCCAGCAGTCCAGGGGGCTCATCCGGGGAGCTGTTTTTT.

This sequence joins TRBV6-4 and TRBJ2-7; D remains unclear. CDR1 is MRHNA, CDR2 SNTAGT, per germline. The length of the CDR3 is 12 residues. The V gene lost 2 bases and the J gene lost 3 bases, with 5 bases spanning the gap. CDR3 protein: CASSDADYEQYF. CDR3 DNA: TGTGCCAGCAGTGACGCGGACTACGAGCAGTACTTC.

The chain couples TRBV6-5 to TRBJ2-5, with 12 bases matching TRBD2. With V trimmed by 4 bases and J by 2 bases, 5 bases remained unmatched. The germline CDR1 and CDR2 sequences are MNHEY and SVGAGI. This CDR3 comprises 16 residues. CDR3: CASSSRLAGGQETQYF. The CDR3 DNA reads TGTGCCAGCAGTTCTCGTCTAGCGGGAGGGCAAGAGACCCAGTACTTC.

The genes are TRBV18 and TRBJ2-1; perhaps TRBD2 as D (6 bases). The V gene's germline CDR1 is KGHSH and CDR2 LQKENI. The CDR3 sequence is 16 residues long. The ends were cut back, 1 base at V and 0 bases at J, with 10 bases in the middle. The CDR3 coding sequence is TGTGCCAGCTCACCACGTGGGGGGAGCTCCTACAATGAGCAGTTCTTC. Residues: CASSPRGGSSYNEQFF.

This rearrangement joins TRBV6-5 to TRBJ1-5; the D gene is possibly TRBD1 (6 bases). The CDR3 spans 15 residues. V was trimmed by 6 bases and J by 0 bases, leaving 12 bases between them. CDR1 and CDR2 (germline): MNHEY, SVGAGI. The CDR3 region has the DNA TGTGCCAGCAGCCGCCTAGGGGGTAGCAATCAGCCCCAGCATTTT. Amino acid sequence: CASSRLGGSNQPQHF.

This sequence joins TRBV6-1 and TRBJ1-2; 7 bases agree with TRBD1. V shed 0 bases and J 1 base; nucleotides not matched to a gene: 2. This CDR3 contains 15 residues. Germline V gene data show CDR1 as MNHNS and CDR2 as SASEGT. Here the CDR3 DNA reads TGTGCCAGCAGTGAAGCGCAGGGGGTTAACTATGGCTACACCTTC. It translates to CASSEAQGVNYGYTF.

The V and J genes are TRBV14 and TRBJ2-1, with D unresolved. From germline, CDR1 is SGHDN and CDR2 FVKESK. Trimming pared 2 bases from V and 0 bases from J, leaving 5 bases between. This CDR3 has 14 residues. CDR3 nucleotides: TGTGCCAGCAGCCAACTCCTCTCCTACAATGAGCAGTTCTTC. The encoded protein is CASSQLLSYNEQFF.

The chain carries TRBV18 and TRBJ2-2, with 13 bases that match TRBD2. V gave up 5 bases and J gave up 5 bases; unmatched junction bases: 5. CDR1 is KGHSH, CDR2 LQKENI, per germline. CDR3 length: 16 residues. This chain's CDR3 is CASSSGLAGDTGELFF. The CDR3, as DNA: TGTGCCAGCTCATCCGGACTAGCGGGAGATACCGGGGAGCTGTTTTTT.

J is TRBJ1-2 and V is TRBV12-3 or TRBV12-4; the match to TRBD1 covers 7 bases. V lost 6 bases and J lost 6; bases outside the gene matches: 7. The CDR3 spans 13 residues. CDR3: CASRQDREDGYTF. DNA of the CDR3: TGTGCCAGCAGACAAGACAGGGAAGATGGCTACACCTTC.

The V call is TRBV6-2 or TRBV6-3, the J call TRBJ2-7; maybe TRBD2 (6 bases). The V and J ends lost 0 bases and 4 bases respectively, with 16 bases between them. This CDR3 is built from 16 residues. Germline-derived CDR1 and CDR2 are MNHEY and SVGEGT. The CDR3 nucleotides are TGTGCCAGCAGTTACTCGATGGGGGGAAGTGAATACGAGCAGTACTTC. It specifies CASSYSMGGSEYEQYF.

Only one count was recorded for this clone. The V and J genes are TRBV3-1 (or the pseudogene TRBV3-2) and TRBJ1-5; D call uncertain. The CDR3 is made up of 14 amino acids. The germline V and J ends were trimmed by 6 bases and 3 bases, with 12 bases remaining between them. CDR1 and CDR2 (germline): LGHDT, YNNKEL (reference sequence). CDR3 sequence reads: CASSSGLSNQPQHF. In nucleotides, the CDR3 is TGTGCCAGCAGTTCCGGACTATCCAATCAGCCCCAGCATTTT.

This clone was picked up one time. The gene calls are TRBV28 and TRBJ2-1; maybe TRBD1 (6 bases). Germline CDR1 MDHEN, CDR2 SYDVKM. This CDR3 has 15 amino acids. The V end lost 5 bases, the J end lost 6 bases, and 17 bases lay between the germline ends. The CDR3 sequence: CASSPHSTGSNEQFF. The CDR3 DNA reads as TGTGCCAGCAGTCCTCATTCTACAGGGAGCAATGAGCAGTTCTTC.

This clone was seen ten or more times. J is TRBJ2-7 and V is TRBV15; tentatively, D is TRBD2 (5 bases). In germline, CDR1 is LNHNV, CDR2 YYDKDF (reference sequence). This CDR3 spans 16 amino acids. V lost 0 bases and J lost 5, with 17 bases in between. As DNA, the CDR3 is TGTGCCACCAGCAGAGAAAAGAATCGAGGGAGTGACGAGCAGTACTTC. Its translation is CATSREKNRGSDEQYF. Full variable domain (missing parts from reference TRBV15 and TRBJ2-7): DAMVIQNPRYQVTQFGKPVTLSCSQTLNHNVMYWYQQKSSQAPKLLFHYYDKDFNNEADTPDNFQSRRPNTSFCFLDIRSPGLGDTAMYLCATSREKNRGSDEQYFGPGTRLTVT.

This chain joins TRBV28 and TRBJ1-6; a weak D match, TRBD1 (6 bases). The germline V and J ends were trimmed by 5 bases and 8 bases, with 19 bases remaining between them. Germline values: CDR1 MDHEN, CDR2 SYDVKM. The CDR3 runs to 16 residues. This chain's CDR3 is CASSHTGSAWDSPLHF. The CDR3 DNA reads TGTGCCAGCAGTCACACAGGGTCCGCATGGGATTCACCCCTCCACTTT.

The gene calls are TRBV6-2 or TRBV6-3 and TRBJ2-1, with 9 bases identical to TRBD1. CDR3 length equals 18 residues. V lost 1 base, J lost 0 bases, and 7 bases stayed unmatched. Germline lookup yields CDR1 MNHEY and CDR2 SVGEGT. The CDR3 coding sequence is TGTGCCAGCAGTTACTGGACAGGGGCTAGGGACTCCTACAATGAGCAGTTCTTC. Translation: CASSYWTGARDSYNEQFF.

The chain links TRBV19 to TRBJ2-3; the match to TRBD2 covers 10 bases. The J segment lost 2 bases and the V segment lost 6 bases, leaving 5 bases of the junction unmatched. CDR3 size: 15 residues. Germline V lookup: CDR1 LNHDA, CDR2 SQIVND (reference sequence). The CDR3, as DNA: TGTGCCAGTAGCCCCGGGACTAGCGACACAGATACGCAGTATTTT. It is translated as CASSPGTSDTDTQYF.

The V call is TRBV4-1, the J call TRBJ2-3, with 11 bases fitting TRBD2. CDR3 length: 15 residues. Germline-derived CDR1 and CDR2 are MGHRA and YSYEKL. The J segment lost 9 bases and the V segment lost 4 bases, leaving 9 bases of the junction unmatched. The CDR3 region is CASSRLLAGEKTQYF. CDR3 bases: TGCGCCAGCAGCCGTCTACTAGCGGGAGAGAAGACGCAGTATTTT.

V is TRBV19 and J is TRBJ2-3; 10 bases are a match to TRBD2. The CDR3 is made up of 15 amino acids. Germline CDR1 LNHDA, CDR2 SQIVND (reference sequence). The J segment lost 0 bases and the V segment lost 5 bases, leaving 2 bases of the junction unmatched. CDR3 residues: CASSSSGGSTDTQYF. CDR3 nucleotide sequence: TGTGCCAGTAGTTCTAGCGGGGGTAGCACAGATACGCAGTATTTT. Full variable domain (remainder filled in from reference TRBV19 and TRBJ2-3): DGGITQSPKYLFRKEGQNVTLSCEQNLNHDAMYWYRQDPGQGLRLIYYSQIVNDFQKGDIAEGYSVSREKKESFPLTVTSAQKNPTAFYLCASSSSGGSTDTQYFGPGTRLTVL.

The V and J genes are TRBV29-1 and TRBJ2-7; TRBD2 agrees at 8 bases. Trimming removed 2 bases from V and 6 bases from J; junction bases left unmatched: 12. Germline CDR1 and CDR2: SQVTM and ANQGSEA. The length of the CDR3 is 15 residues. The CDR3 sequence: CSVERIGGGSGEQYF. The CDR3 DNA reads TGCAGCGTTGAAAGGATCGGGGGGGGCTCGGGCGAGCAGTACTTC.

With regard to this clone: The junction departs from the called germline gene at one end, perhaps through a read error. The J gene is TRBJ2-1, the V gene TRBV7-7; TRBD2 agrees at 12 bases. CDR1 and CDR2 (germline): SSHAT, FNYEAQ (reference sequence). This CDR3 has 15 residues. The CDR3 loop is CASSATSGSYNEQFF. CDR3 bases: TGTGCTAGCAGCGCGACTAGCGGGAGTTACAATGAGCAGTTCTTC.